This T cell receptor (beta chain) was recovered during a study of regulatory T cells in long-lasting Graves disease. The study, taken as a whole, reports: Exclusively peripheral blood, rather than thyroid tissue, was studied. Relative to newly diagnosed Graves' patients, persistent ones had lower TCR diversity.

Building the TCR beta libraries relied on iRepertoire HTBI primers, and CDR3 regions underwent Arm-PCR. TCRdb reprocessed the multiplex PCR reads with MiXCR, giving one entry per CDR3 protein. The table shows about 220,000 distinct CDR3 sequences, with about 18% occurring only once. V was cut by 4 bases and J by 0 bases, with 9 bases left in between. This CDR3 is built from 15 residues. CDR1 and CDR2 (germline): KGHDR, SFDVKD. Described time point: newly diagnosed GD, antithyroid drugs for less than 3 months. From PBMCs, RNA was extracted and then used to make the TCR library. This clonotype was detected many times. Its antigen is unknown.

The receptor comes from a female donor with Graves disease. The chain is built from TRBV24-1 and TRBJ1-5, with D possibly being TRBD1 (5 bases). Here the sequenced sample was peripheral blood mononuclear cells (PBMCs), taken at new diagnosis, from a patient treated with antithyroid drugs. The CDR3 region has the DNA TGTGCCACCAGTGACCCGACAGATAGCAATCAGCCCCAGCATTTT. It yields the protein CATSDPTDSNQPQHF.